This TCR beta chain appears in the sequencing data of a study of OX40 agonist ivuxolimab in advanced cancers. Libraries were prepared by immunoSEQ multiplex PCR; TCRdb keeps only in-frame clonotypes and omits some of them. The table records more than 65,000 clones, under 80% of them present only once. Germline CDR1 and CDR2: SGDLS and YYNGEE. The CDR3 contains 13 residues. The V gene lost 4 bases and the J gene lost 4 bases, with 8 bases spanning the gap. This sequence joins TRBV9 and TRBJ1-4; the D is unclear. The source was CD4+ or CD8+ T cells sorted from blood, collected in a trial of the OX40 agonist ivuxolimab. The sequence derives from an adult with an advanced solid tumor such as melanoma, head and neck, liver or kidney cancer. As DNA, the CDR3 is TGTGCCAGCAGCCGGGGTCTTAATGAAAAACTGTTTTTT. It translates to CASSRGLNEKLFF.